The 7 T cell receptor beta chains below all came from one sample that was sequenced in a study of identical twins (dated by TCRdb to 2016 to 2017). Receptors were amplified or captured by 5' RACE. Sequencer: Illumina HiSeq 2000. The public reads were reanalyzed by TCRdb: fastp trimming at Q25, MiXCR alignment, in-frame beta chains only. Each CDR3 protein gets just one entry, which takes the most common genes and DNA from the rows behind it. In all, the sample holds hundreds of thousands of distinct CDR3 sequences, and roughly 8% of those were seen once. The top ten hold 0.8% to 1% of the sample. These data also formed part of another study, on yellow fever vaccine responses in identical twins.

The sequenced sample was PBMCs. The origin of the receptors is a woman aged 18-35 years in good health.

This clonotype was seen ten or more times. One junction end does not reproduce the germline sequence, and a read error may be involved. The chain links TRBV12-3 or TRBV12-4 to TRBJ2-1; 8 positions agree with TRBD2. CDR3 length: 15 residues. CDR3 DNA: TGTGCCAGCAGCTTAGAAACTAGCGGCTACAATGAGCAGTTCTTC. This gives the protein CASSLETSGYNEQFF.

V gene TRBV6-5 combines with J gene TRBJ2-7; the D gene is possibly TRBD2 (5 bases). CDR1 MNHEY and CDR2 SVGAGI come from the germline V gene. This CDR3 region has 13 residues. The V and J ends lost 4 bases and 6 bases respectively, with 13 bases between them. Here the CDR3 reads CASSSSTRGEQYF. The CDR3 coding sequence is TGTGCCAGCAGTTCGTCCACCCGGGGCGAGCAGTACTTC.

This clonotype was detected only a few times. This sequence joins TRBV29-1 and TRBJ1-2; D unclear. The CDR3 covers 13 residues. Trimming removed 0 bases from V and 4 bases from J, with 9 bases in between. Germline CDR1 SQVTM, CDR2 ANQGSEA. CDR3 coding DNA: TGCAGCGTTGAAGAGATGGGCGGCTATGGCTACACCTTC. Residues: CSVEEMGGYGYTF.

The chain employs TRBV7-2 and TRBJ2-2; D not resolved. The CDR3 runs 15 residues. The ends were cut back, 2 bases at V and 0 bases at J, with 7 bases in the middle. Germline values: CDR1 SGHTA, CDR2 FQGNSA. CDR3 bases: TGTGCCAGCAGCTTAATGCGGTCGAACACCGGGGAGCTGTTTTTT. Protein sequence: CASSLMRSNTGELFF. Full variable domain (rest looked up from reference TRBV7-2 and TRBJ2-2): GAGVSQSPSNKVTEKGKDVELRCDPISGHTALYWYRQSLGQGLEFLIYFQGNSAPDKSGLPSDRFSAERTGGSVSTLTIQRTQQEDSAVYLCASSLMRSNTGELFFGEGSRLTVL.

The table lists this clonotype with a few counts. Here the CDR3 reads CASSLQGQGYETQYF. CDR3 in DNA: TGCGCCAGCAGCTTGCAGGGACAGGGCTACGAGACCCAGTACTTC. The genes are TRBV5-1 and TRBJ2-5, with 9 bases lining up with TRBD1. This CDR3 region has 15 residues. From germline, CDR1 is SGHRS and CDR2 YFSETQ. V shed 1 base, J shed 5 bases, and the junction held 6 bases outside the gene matches.

This clonotype appeared many times. The rearrangement links TRBV5-8 to TRBJ2-5; the match to TRBD2 covers 9 bases. Per germline, CDR1 SGHTS and CDR2 YDEGEE. Germline trimming cut 2 bases from V and 4 bases from J; bases unmatched to any gene: 9. CDR3 length: 16 amino acids. The CDR3 DNA reads as TGTGCCAGCAGCTTATTTAGCGGGGGACAGTCAGAGACCCAGTACTTC. Protein: CASSLFSGGQSETQYF.

The rearrangement joins TRBV24-1 to TRBJ2-5; 10 bases agree with TRBD1. From germline, CDR1 is KGHDR and CDR2 SFDVKD. There are 14 residues in the CDR3. With 5 bases clipped from V and 4 bases from J, the junction kept 3 bases outside the gene matches. CDR3: CATSGTGGGETQYF. The CDR3, as DNA: TGTGCCACCAGTGGGACAGGGGGGGGAGAGACCCAGTACTTC.